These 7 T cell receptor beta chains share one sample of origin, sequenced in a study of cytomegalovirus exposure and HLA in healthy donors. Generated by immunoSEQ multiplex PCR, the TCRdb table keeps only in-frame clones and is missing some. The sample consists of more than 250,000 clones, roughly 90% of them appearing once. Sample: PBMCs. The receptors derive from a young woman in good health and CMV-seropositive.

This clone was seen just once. As DNA, the CDR3 is TGTGCCAGCAGTTTATCGGACAGGGAAAATCAAGAGACCCAGTACTTC. This gives the protein CASSLSDRENQETQYF. The chain carries TRBV28 and TRBJ2-5, with TRBD1 matching over 8 bases. V gave up 1 base and J gave up 2 bases; unmatched junction bases: 6. Per the germline V gene, CDR1 is MDHEN and CDR2 is SYDVKM. The CDR3 length is 16 residues.

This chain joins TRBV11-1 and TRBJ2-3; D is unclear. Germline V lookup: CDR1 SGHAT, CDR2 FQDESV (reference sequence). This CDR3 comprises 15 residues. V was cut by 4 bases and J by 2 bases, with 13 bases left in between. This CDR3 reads CASSYDLVSTDTQYF. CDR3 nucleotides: TGTGCCAGCAGCTATGACCTAGTGTCCACAGATACGCAGTATTTT.

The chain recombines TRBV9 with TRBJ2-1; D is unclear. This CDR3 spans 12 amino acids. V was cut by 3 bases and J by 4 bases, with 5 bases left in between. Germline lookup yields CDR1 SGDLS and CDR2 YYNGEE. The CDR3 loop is CASSGVYNEQFF. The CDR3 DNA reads TGTGCCAGCAGCGGCGTATACAATGAGCAGTTCTTC.

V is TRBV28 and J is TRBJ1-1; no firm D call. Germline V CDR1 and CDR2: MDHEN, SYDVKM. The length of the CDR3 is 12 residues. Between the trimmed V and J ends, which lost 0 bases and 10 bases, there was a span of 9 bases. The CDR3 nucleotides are TGTGCCAGCAGTTTATGGGGGATGATAGCTTTCTTT. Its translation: CASSLWGMIAFF.

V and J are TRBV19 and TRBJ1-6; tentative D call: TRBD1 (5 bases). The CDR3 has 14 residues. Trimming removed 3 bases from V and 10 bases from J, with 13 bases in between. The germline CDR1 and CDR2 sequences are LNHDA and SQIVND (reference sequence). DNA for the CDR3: TGTGCCAGTAGTATCTCAGGGTTTAAATCACCCCTCCACTTT. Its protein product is CASSISGFKSPLHF.

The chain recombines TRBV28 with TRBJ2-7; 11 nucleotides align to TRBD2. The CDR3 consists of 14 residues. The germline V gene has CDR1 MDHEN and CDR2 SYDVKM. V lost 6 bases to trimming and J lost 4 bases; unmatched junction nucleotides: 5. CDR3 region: CASRGSGRAYEQYF. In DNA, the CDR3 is TGTGCCAGCAGAGGTAGCGGGAGGGCTTACGAGCAGTACTTC. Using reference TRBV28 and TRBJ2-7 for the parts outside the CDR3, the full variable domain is DVKVTQSSRYLVKRTGEKVFLECVQDMDHENMFWYRQDPGLGLRLIYFSYDVKMKEKGDIPEGYSVSREKKERFSLILESASTNQTSMYLCASRGSGRAYEQYFGPGTRLTVT.

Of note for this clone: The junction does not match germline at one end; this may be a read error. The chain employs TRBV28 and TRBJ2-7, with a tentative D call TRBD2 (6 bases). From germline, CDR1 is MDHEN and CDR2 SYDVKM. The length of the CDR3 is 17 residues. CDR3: CASRTQSAGRSSYEQYF. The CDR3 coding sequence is TGTGCCAGCCGGACCCAAAGCGCGGGACGGAGCTCCTATGAGCAGTACTTC. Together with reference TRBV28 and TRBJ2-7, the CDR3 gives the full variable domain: DVKVTQSSRYLVKRTGEKVFLECVQDMDHENMFWYRQDPGLGLRLIYFSYDVKMKEKGDIPEGYSVSREKKERFSLILESASTNQTSMYLCASRTQSAGRSSYEQYFGPGTRLTVT.